These T cell receptor beta chains were read from a single sample in a study of T cell repertoires in ileal Crohn's disease. Assay: immunoSEQ multiplex PCR; the TCRdb copy retains only in-frame clones and omits some. The sample holds some 30,000 clones, around three quarters seen once. The sequenced material came from ileal tissue. The receptors were sampled from an adult with Crohn's disease. CDR3s leave out the opening cysteine and the closing phenylalanine or tryptophan. D genes are given only for firm matches.

D: NA; length: 14; V: TRBV7-2; CDR3: ASSLGSSSSGNTIY
D: NA; length: 12; V: TRBV6-6; CDR3: ASSYERVEDEQY
D: TRBD1; length: 11; V: TRBV2; CDR3: ASRQGINTEAF
D: NA; length: 10; V: TRBV7-9; CDR3: ASSFQNTEAF
D: TRBD1; length: 13; V: TRBV7-3; CDR3: ASSLLGQGYNEQF
D: NA; length: 13; V: TRBV5-4; CDR3: ASSLDGQRTDTQY
D: TRBD2; length: 12; V: TRBV7-9; CDR3: ASSSSAGGETQY
D: NA; length: 12; V: TRBV7-6; CDR3: ASSSSDRKETQY
D: NA; length: 13; V: TRBV5-1; CDR3: ASSLDPLRQETQY
D: TRBD1; length: 12; V: TRBV4-2; CDR3: ASSQADRGETQY
D: NA; length: 13; V: TRBV15; CDR3: ATSAGPSSYNEQF
D: TRBD1; length: 14; V: TRBV5-6; CDR3: ASSLEGRGSSYEQY
D: TRBD1; length: 13; V: TRBV9; CDR3: ASRLGQGPQETQY
D: NA; length: 12; V: TRBV19; CDR3: ASSIGHSGNTIY
D: NA; length: 12; V: TRBV9; CDR3: ASSGGGSQETQY
D: TRBD2; length: 15; V: TRBV7-6; CDR3: ASSRGGTSGSFHEQY
D: NA; length: 13; V: TRBV14; CDR3: ASSQDLGRLYGYT
D: NA; length: 11; V: TRBV7-6; CDR3: ASSLEFADTQY
D: NA; length: 15; V: TRBV9; CDR3: ASSVERTAVWADTQY
D: NA; length: 10; V: TRBV18; CDR3: ASSAYQETQY
D: TRBD2; length: 14; V: TRBV4-1; CDR3: ASSQVTSGTKNIQY
D: NA; length: 11; V: TRBV19; CDR3: ASSISRLDTQY
D: TRBD2; length: 13; V: TRBV7-2; CDR3: ASSFTSGQAGELF
D: TRBD1; length: 14; V: TRBV7-2; CDR3: ASSLVGQGARETQY
D: TRBD1; length: 11; V: TRBV25-1; CDR3: ASSEDRSYEQY
D: NA; length: 12; V: TRBV2; CDR3: ASSDSRVRTEAF
D: TRBD2; length: 11; V: TRBV15; CDR3: ASRTGGTDTQY
D: NA; length: 11; V: TRBV7-2; CDR3: ASSLMRDSEQY